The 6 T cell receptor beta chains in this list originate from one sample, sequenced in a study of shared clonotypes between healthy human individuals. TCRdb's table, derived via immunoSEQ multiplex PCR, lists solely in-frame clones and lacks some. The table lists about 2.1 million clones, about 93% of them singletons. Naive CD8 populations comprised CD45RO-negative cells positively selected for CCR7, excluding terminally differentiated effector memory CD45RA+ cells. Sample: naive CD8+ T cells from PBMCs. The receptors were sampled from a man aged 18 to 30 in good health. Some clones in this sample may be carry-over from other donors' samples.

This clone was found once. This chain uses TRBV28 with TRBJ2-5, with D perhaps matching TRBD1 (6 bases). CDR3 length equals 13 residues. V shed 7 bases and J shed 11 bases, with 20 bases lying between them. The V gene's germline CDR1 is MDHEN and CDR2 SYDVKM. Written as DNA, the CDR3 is TGTGCCAGCAAAGGTTGGGGGCCGTGGGAGCAGTACTTC. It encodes CASKGWGPWEQYF.

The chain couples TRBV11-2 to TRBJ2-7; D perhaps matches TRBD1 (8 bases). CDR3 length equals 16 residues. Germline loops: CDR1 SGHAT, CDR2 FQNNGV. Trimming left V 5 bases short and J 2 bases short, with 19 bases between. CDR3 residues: CASSTITGGETYEQYF. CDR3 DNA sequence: TGTGCCAGCAGCACCATTACAGGGGGGGAAACCTACGAGCAGTACTTC.

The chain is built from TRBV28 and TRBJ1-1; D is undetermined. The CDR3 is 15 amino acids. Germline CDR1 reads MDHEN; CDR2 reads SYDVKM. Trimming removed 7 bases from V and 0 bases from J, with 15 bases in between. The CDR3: CASTFRRNMNTEAFF. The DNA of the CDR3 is TGTGCCAGCACCTTTCGGCGGAATATGAACACTGAAGCTTTCTTT.

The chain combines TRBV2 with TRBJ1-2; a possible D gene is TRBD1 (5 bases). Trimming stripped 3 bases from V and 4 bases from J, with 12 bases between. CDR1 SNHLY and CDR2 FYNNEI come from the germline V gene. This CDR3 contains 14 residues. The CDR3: CASSEGRSIYGYTF. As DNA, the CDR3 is TGTGCCAGCAGTGAGGGACGTAGTATCTATGGCTACACCTTC.

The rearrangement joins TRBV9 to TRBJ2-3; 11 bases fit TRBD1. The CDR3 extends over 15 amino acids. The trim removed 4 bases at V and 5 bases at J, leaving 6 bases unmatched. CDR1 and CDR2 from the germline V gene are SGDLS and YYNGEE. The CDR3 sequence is CASSPWDRGGDTQYF. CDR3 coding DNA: TGTGCCAGCAGCCCTTGGGACAGGGGGGGAGATACGCAGTATTTT.

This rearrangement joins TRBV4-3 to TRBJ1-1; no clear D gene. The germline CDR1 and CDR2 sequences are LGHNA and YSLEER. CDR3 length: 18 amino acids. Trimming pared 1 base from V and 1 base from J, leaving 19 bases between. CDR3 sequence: CASSQGHVNPGRNTEAFF. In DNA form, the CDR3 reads TGCGCCAGCAGCCAAGGGCATGTAAATCCGGGCCGGAACACTGAAGCTTTCTTT.